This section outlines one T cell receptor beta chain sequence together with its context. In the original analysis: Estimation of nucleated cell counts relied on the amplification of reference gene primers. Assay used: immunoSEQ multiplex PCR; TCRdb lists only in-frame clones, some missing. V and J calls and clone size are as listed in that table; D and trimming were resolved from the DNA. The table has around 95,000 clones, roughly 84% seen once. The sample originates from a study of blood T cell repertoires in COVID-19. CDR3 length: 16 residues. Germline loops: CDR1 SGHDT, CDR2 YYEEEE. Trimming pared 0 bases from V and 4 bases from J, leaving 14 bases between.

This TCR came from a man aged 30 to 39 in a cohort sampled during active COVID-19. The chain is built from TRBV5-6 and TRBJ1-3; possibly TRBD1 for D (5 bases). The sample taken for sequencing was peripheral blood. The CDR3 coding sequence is TGTGCCAGCAGCTTGGCGGCGGCAGGGTACGGAAACACCATATATTTT. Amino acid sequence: CASSLAAAGYGNTIYF.